This TCR beta chain was observed in a study of T-cell reconstitution after alpha-beta-depleted transplantation in children. During its preparation, the TCRbeta library received unique molecular identifiers. TCRdb independently ran MiXCR on the PCR reads; one entry per CDR3 protein. The sample includes just over 950,000 distinct CDR3 sequences, about 29% of them seen just once. V trimming: 7 bases; J trimming: 5 bases; junction bases outside the gene matches: 9. Germline values: CDR1 SGHVS, CDR2 FQNEAQ. This CDR3 contains 15 residues. Study-wide results and caveats: Several hundred graft clones that had expanded were reportedly the source of alpha-beta T cells about two months after transplant.

This clonotype was picked up a small number of times. What it recognizes is unknown. The sequences come from PBMCs, mostly from graft donor cells, collected 360 days after TCRalphabeta/CD19-depleted stem cell transplant. V gene TRBV7-8 combines with J gene TRBJ2-1; TRBD1 agrees at 9 bases. This clonotype was obtained from a boy younger than two who had a stem cell transplant for SCID, so the T cells may come from the graft donor. As DNA, the CDR3 is TGTGCCAGCAAATCACAGGGGGCGGGGAACAATGAGCAGTTCTTC. Its protein is CASKSQGAGNNEQFF.